The clone carrying this TCR beta chain was counted between two and nine times. Its target is not known. The V end was cut by 5 bases, the J end by 2 bases, with 7 bases between. This CDR3 is 13 amino acids long. Germline-derived CDR1 and CDR2 are MNHNS and SASEGT. The data were obtained in a study of vaccination and CD4 T cells after COVID-19. Oncomine TCR Beta short-read sequencing was applied to DNA from cultured CD4+ T cells. TCRdb processed the PCR reads anew with MiXCR; each CDR3 protein has one entry. The data show fewer than 25,000 distinct CDR3 sequences, roughly 30% seen once. Time point denoted: late sampling 161 to 241 days after vaccination in a few convalescent patients. As for treatment: 10-day PBMC culture with coronavirus spike peptide pools or control peptides (ViraFEST assay).

The chain carries TRBV6-1 and TRBJ1-5; D might be TRBD1 (5 bases). The TCR comes from a human donor who had recovered from COVID-19. Source: CD4+ T cells from blood, cultured in vitro, taken about 7 months after SARS-CoV-2 vaccination. The CDR3 reads CASSRGGNQPQHF. The CDR3 bases are TGTGCCAGCAGTAGAGGGGGCAATCAGCCCCAGCATTTT.